Below are 15 T cell receptor beta chains sequenced from a single sample in a study of radiation and T cells in renal cell carcinoma. Treatment specified: treatment-naive control, cytoreductive nephrectomy. Using immunoSEQ multiplex PCR, the repertoire was profiled, and TCRdb retains in-frame clones only, with some absent. The sample shows some 14,000 clones, 50% to 60% of them seen only once. The sequenced sample was tumor tissue, obtained from a patient whose treatment was nephrectomy without radiotherapy. The receptors come from a man between 50 and 59 years old with renal cell carcinoma.

This chain connects TRBV5-1 to TRBJ1-5; D is unclear. In germline, CDR1 is SGHRS, CDR2 YFSETQ. V lost 1 base to trimming and J lost 10 bases, with 9 bases between them. The CDR3 loop spans 12 amino acids. The CDR3 region has the DNA TGCGCCAGCAGCTTGCGGGTATGTCCCCAGCATTTT. Its translation: CASSLRVCPQHF.

This clone was observed a few times. This chain uses TRBV5-4 with TRBJ2-3; D possibly corresponds to TRBD2 (5 bases). Trimming shortened V by 3 bases and J by 14 bases, and 16 bases separated the two germline ends. This CDR3 contains 12 residues. Germline V gene sequence: CDR1 SGHNT, CDR2 YYREEE (reference sequence). CDR3 loop: CASSSRLGLAYF. The CDR3 DNA follows: TGTGCCAGCAGCTCACGATTAGGGCTAGCGTATTTT.

A single count supports this clone. J is TRBJ2-1 and V is TRBV29-1; 10 bases align to TRBD2. Germline lookup yields CDR1 SQVTM and CDR2 ANQGSEA. This CDR3 has 18 amino acids. J lost 0 bases, V lost 0 bases, and 8 bases had no gene match. The CDR3 spells CSVEENFLAGASYNEQFF. CDR3 sequence (DNA): TGCAGCGTTGAAGAAAATTTCCTAGCGGGAGCCTCCTACAATGAGCAGTTCTTC.

The genes are TRBV7-9 and TRBJ2-1; D unclear. Trimming removed 5 bases from V and 7 bases from J, with 9 bases in between. The CDR3 consists of 12 residues. Looked up from germline, CDR1 is SEHNR and CDR2 is FQNEAQ (reference sequence). The CDR3 loop reads CASSEPENEQFF. In nucleotides, the CDR3 is TGTGCCAGCAGCGAGCCGGAAAATGAGCAGTTCTTC.

The V and J genes are TRBV7-8 and TRBJ1-1; D gene unclear. The germline V gene encodes CDR1 SGHVS and CDR2 FQNEAQ. The ends were cut back, 5 bases at V and 8 bases at J, with 18 bases in the middle. The CDR3 contains 14 residues. In nucleotides, the CDR3 is TGTGCCAGCAGCCCAACCTCAATCGTGGGAGAAGCTTTCTTT. Protein product: CASSPTSIVGEAFF. Full variable domain (remainder filled in from reference TRBV7-8 and TRBJ1-1): GAGVSQSPRYKVAKRGQDVALRCDPISGHVSLFWYQQALGQGPEFLTYFQNEAQLDKSGLPSDRFFAERPEGSVSTLKIQRTQQEDSAVYLCASSPTSIVGEAFFGQGTRLTVV.

This clone was seen only once. The chain combines TRBV7-6 with TRBJ2-1; possibly TRBD1 for D (6 bases). CDR3 length: 16 residues. The V gene lost 2 bases and the J gene lost 5 bases, with 16 bases spanning the gap. Germline V gene sequence: CDR1 SGHVS, CDR2 FNYEAQ. For the CDR3, the DNA is TGTGCCAGCAGCTTAACTACAGGGACAACTAACAATGAGCAGTTCTTC. Encoded protein: CASSLTTGTTNNEQFF.

The V and J genes are TRBV5-6 and TRBJ2-7, with 7 bases lining up with TRBD2. The ends lost 2 bases at V and 2 bases at J; junction bases unmatched: 7. CDR3 length: 15 residues. Looked up from germline, CDR1 is SGHDT and CDR2 is YYEEEE. CDR3 DNA sequence: TGTGCCAGCAGCTTACCCGGGAGGCGGCCCTACGAGCAGTACTTC. Translating gives CASSLPGRRPYEQYF.

For this clone: A junction boundary mismatches the germline segment, possibly from a read error. The rearrangement joins TRBV10-1 to TRBJ2-1; D is unresolved. The CDR3 contains 14 residues. The germline V gene has CDR1 WNHNN and CDR2 SYGVQD (reference sequence). CDR3 amino acids: CASSQSDRANEQFF. CDR3 nucleotide sequence: TGCGCCAGCAGTCAGTCGGACCGGGCGAATGAGCAGTTCTTC.

This clone has a single count. V gene TRBV5-1 combines with J gene TRBJ2-1; 12 bases agree with TRBD2. The CDR3 has 13 amino acids. The germline CDR1 and CDR2 sequences are SGHRS and YFSETQ. V shed 6 bases and J 7 bases; nucleotides not matched to a gene: 2. CDR3 region: CASMLAGGNEQFF. The CDR3 DNA reads TGCGCCAGCATGCTAGCGGGAGGGAATGAGCAGTTCTTC.

The chain has TRBV10-1 and TRBJ1-1, with 7 bases that match TRBD1. The germline gives CDR1 WNHNN, CDR2 SYGVQD (reference sequence). After removal of 7 bases from V and 6 bases from J, the junction contained 17 bases not matched to a gene. The CDR3 has 16 amino acids. As DNA, the CDR3 is TGCGCCAGCACCCCCGTGGAGGGGGCGGCGTTGTCTGAAGCTTTCTTT. Translation gives CASTPVEGAALSEAFF.

The chain links TRBV5-1 to TRBJ2-7, with D unresolved. Germline V CDR1 and CDR2: SGHRS, YFSETQ. V lost 0 bases and J lost 0, with 22 bases in between. The CDR3 runs 19 residues. Here the CDR3 DNA reads TGCGCCAGCAGCTTGGTTGGCCCGGGCGTCGGTCGAAGCTCCTACGAGCAGTACTTC. Translating it yields CASSLVGPGVGRSSYEQYF. The whole variable domain, filled in from reference TRBV5-1 and TRBJ2-7, reads KAGVTQTPRYLIKTRGQQVTLSCSPISGHRSVSWYQQTPGQGLQFLFEYFSETQRNKGNFPGRFSGRQFSNSRSEMNVSTLELGDSALYLCASSLVGPGVGRSSYEQYFGPGTRLTVT.

The rearrangement uses TRBV6-1 and TRBJ1-5, with 7 nucleotides matching TRBD1. This CDR3 region has 14 residues. CDR1 is MNHNS, CDR2 SASEGT, per germline. V gave up 8 bases and J gave up 6 bases; unmatched junction bases: 10. CDR3 coding DNA: TGTGCCAGCGTTCCGACAGGGAGGAGTCAGCCCCAGCATTTT. This encodes CASVPTGRSQPQHF.

This chain links TRBV4-3 with TRBJ1-2; 10 bases match TRBD1. The V segment lost 2 bases and the J segment 4 bases; nucleotides outside the gene matches: 4. CDR3 length equals 15 residues. CDR1 and CDR2 (germline): LGHNA, YSLEER. The CDR3 region is CASSQIGDRGYGYTF. CDR3 coding DNA: TGCGCCAGCAGCCAAATAGGGGACAGGGGCTATGGCTACACCTTC.

In its sample, this clone ranks as medium-sized. The CDR3 DNA is TGTGCCAGCAGCTTGGTTGGGGGAGTATTAAGAGAGACCCAGTACTTC. Protein: CASSLVGGVLRETQYF. The rearrangement joins TRBV5-6 to TRBJ2-5, with D perhaps being TRBD1 or TRBD2 (5 bases each). V shed 0 bases and J shed 4 bases, with 16 bases lying between them. The CDR3 runs 16 residues. Germline lookup yields CDR1 SGHDT and CDR2 YYEEEE.

This clone was counted between two and nine times. The chain has TRBV6-1 and TRBJ1-5; a weak D match, TRBD1 (5 bases). V was cut by 6 bases and J by 3 bases, with 15 bases left in between. The CDR3 sequence is 15 residues long. CDR1 is MNHNS and CDR2 is SASEGT in the germline V gene. CDR3 loop: CASRWGRASNQPQHF. The CDR3 nucleotides read TGTGCCAGCAGGTGGGGCAGGGCCTCCAATCAGCCCCAGCATTTT.